What follows are 3 T cell receptor beta chains derived from one specimen sequenced in a study of blood T cell repertoires in COVID-19 (dated by TCRdb to 2020 to 2021). Library method: the immunoSEQ multiplex PCR assay. TCRdb re-hosts the immuneACCESS table, in-frame sequences only. Its copies lack some clones; in the studies checked, an unresolved V gene accounts for under half of them, and the cause for the rest is not known. For this sample the table gives a few hundred thousand clones, of which 90% were detected only once. The ten largest account for about 14% of the sample. The sample consisted of PBMCs or T cells enriched from blood (not recorded which). These receptors all stem from a man between 25 and 39 years old who had been exposed to COVID-19.

V is TRBV5-6 and J is TRBJ1-3; 11 bases fit TRBD1. Germline V gives CDR1 SGHDT, CDR2 YYEEEE. There are 16 residues in the CDR3. Trimming took 5 bases from V and 3 from J; bases not matched to a gene: 7. The CDR3: CASSQGTGGLGNTIYF. CDR3 DNA sequence: TGTGCCAGCAGTCAAGGGACAGGGGGTCTTGGAAACACCATATATTTT.

In its sample, this clone was seen once. The chain is built from TRBV29-1 and TRBJ1-2; a possible D gene is TRBD1 (5 bases). V shed 1 base and J shed 8 bases, with 14 bases lying between them. CDR3 length equals 13 residues. Germline-derived CDR1 and CDR2 are SQVTM and ANQGSEA. Here the CDR3 DNA reads TGCAGCGTTGAAGGGGGGGAAAAGCGAGGCTACACCTTC. It yields the protein CSVEGGEKRGYTF.

A single count supports this clone. This chain uses TRBV10-3 with TRBJ2-2, with a tentative D call TRBD1 (5 bases). CDR3 length: 16 amino acids. Trimming shortened V by 0 bases and J by 3 bases, and 11 bases separated the two germline ends. Germline CDR1 reads ENHRY; CDR2 reads SYGVKD. The CDR3 DNA reads TGTGCCATCAGTGAGTCGACGACAGCAGACACCGGGGAGCTGTTTTTT. Protein product: CAISESTTADTGELFF.